The source of this TCR beta chain is a study of shared clonotypes between healthy human individuals. Whole-study context: In total, the donors were a couple of women and a few men aged 18 to 49. The study, taken as a whole, reports: Clonotypes which were not shared had lower generation probabilities than clonotypes that all four donors shared. Depth of sequencing was expected to influence donor clonotype sharing.

200 to 250 ng DNA, about 28,000 T cell genomes, went into each sorted-subset replicate PCR. Libraries were prepared by immunoSEQ multiplex PCR; TCRdb keeps only in-frame clonotypes and omits some of them. The sample lists about 770,000 clones, about two thirds occurring once. Notes on this clone: Its antigen is unknown.

The germline CDR1 and CDR2 sequences are SGHRS and YFSETQ. The CDR3 is 14 residues long. With 4 bases removed from V and 1 base from J, the gap between germline ends came to 11 bases. The sequence derives from a young woman in good health. The chain carries TRBV5-1 and TRBJ1-2; TRBD1 might be the D (5 bases). The specimen sequenced was memory CD4+ T cells sorted from blood. As to subset: CD45RA-negative fraction. The CDR3: CASSPGGFNYGYTF. The CDR3 DNA follows: TGCGCCAGCAGCCCCGGGGGATTTAACTATGGCTACACCTTC. Combining the CDR3 with reference TRBV5-1 and TRBJ1-2 gives the whole variable domain KAGVTQTPRYLIKTRGQQVTLSCSPISGHRSVSWYQQTPGQGLQFLFEYFSETQRNKGNFPGRFSGRQFSNSRSEMNVSTLELGDSALYLCASSPGGFNYGYTFGSGTRLTVV.